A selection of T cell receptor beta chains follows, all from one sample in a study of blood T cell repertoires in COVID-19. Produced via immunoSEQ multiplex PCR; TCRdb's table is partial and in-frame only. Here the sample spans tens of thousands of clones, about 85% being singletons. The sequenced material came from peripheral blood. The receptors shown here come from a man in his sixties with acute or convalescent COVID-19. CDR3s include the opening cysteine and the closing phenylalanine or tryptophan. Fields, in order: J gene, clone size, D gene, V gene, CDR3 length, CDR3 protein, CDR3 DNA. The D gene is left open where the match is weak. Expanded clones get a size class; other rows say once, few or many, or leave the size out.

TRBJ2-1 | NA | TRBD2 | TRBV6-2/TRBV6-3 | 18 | CASSSGGGALGSYNEQFF | TGTGCCAGCAGTTCGGGCGGGGGGGCCTTGGGCTCCTACAATGAGCAGTTCTTC
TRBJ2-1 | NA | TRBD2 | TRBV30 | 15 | CACPGGGGRAYEQFF | TGTGCCTGCCCTGGGGGGGGCGGGAGGGCCTATGAGCAGTTCTTC
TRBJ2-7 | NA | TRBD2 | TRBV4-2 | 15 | CASSQSAGGPEEQYF | TGTGCCAGCAGCCAATCGGCGGGGGGGCCGGAGGAGCAGTACTTC
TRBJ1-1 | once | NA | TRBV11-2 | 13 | CASSLESDTEAFF | TGTGCCAGCAGCTTAGAATCGGACACTGAAGCTTTCTTT
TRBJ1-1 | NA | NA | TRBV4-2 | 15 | CASSQEGTLNTEAFF | TGTGCCAGCAGCCAAGAGGGGACATTGAACACTGAAGCTTTCTTT
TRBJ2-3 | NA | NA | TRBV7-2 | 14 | CASSTDGGTDTQYF | TGTGCCAGCAGCACGGACGGGGGAACAGATACGCAGTATTTT
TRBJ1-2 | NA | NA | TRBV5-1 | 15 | CASSPGEQTNYGYTF | TGCGCCAGCAGCCCCGGGGAACAGACTAACTATGGCTACACCTTC
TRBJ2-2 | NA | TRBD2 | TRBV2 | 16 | CASKYSGRAQTGELFF | TGTGCCAGCAAGTACAGCGGGAGGGCCCAGACCGGGGAGCTGTTTTTT
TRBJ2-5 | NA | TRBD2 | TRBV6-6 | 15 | CASSYPLAGEETQYF | TGTGCCAGCAGTTACCCACTAGCGGGGGAAGAGACCCAGTACTTC
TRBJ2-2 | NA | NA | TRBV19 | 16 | CASSPDRNSNTGELFF | TGTGCCAGTAGTCCCGACAGGAACTCAAACACCGGGGAGCTGTTTTTT
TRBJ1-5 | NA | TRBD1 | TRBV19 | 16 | CASSIPTGGTSQPQHF | TGTGCCAGTAGTATTCCGACAGGGGGCACGAGTCAGCCCCAGCATTTT
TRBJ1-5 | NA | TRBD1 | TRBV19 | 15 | CASSINRGSNQPQHF | TGTGCCAGTAGTATAAACAGGGGCAGCAATCAGCCCCAGCATTTT
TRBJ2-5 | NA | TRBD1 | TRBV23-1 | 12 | CACRTGQETQYF | TGCGCCTGCAGGACAGGGCAAGAGACCCAGTACTTC
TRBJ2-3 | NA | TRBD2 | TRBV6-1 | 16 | CASSEKGRGGTDTQYF | TGTGCCAGCAGTGAAAAAGGGCGGGGGGGCACAGATACGCAGTATTTT
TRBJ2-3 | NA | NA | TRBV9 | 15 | CASSVSSTSTDTQYF | TGTGCCAGCAGCGTCTCTAGCACGAGCACAGATACGCAGTATTTT
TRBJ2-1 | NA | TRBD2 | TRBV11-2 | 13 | CASSPRTSGEQFF | TGTGCCAGCAGCCCGAGGACTAGCGGGGAGCAGTTCTTC
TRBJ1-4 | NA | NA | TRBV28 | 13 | CASSFLGDEKLFF | TGTGCCAGCAGTTTTCTGGGAGATGAAAAACTGTTTTTT
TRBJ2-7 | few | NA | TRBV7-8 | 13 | CASSARDTYEQYF | TGTGCCAGCAGCGCCAGGGACACCTACGAGCAGTACTTC
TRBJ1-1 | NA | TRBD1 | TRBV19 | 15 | CASQRARGRDTEAFF | TGTGCCAGCCAGAGGGCCAGGGGGCGGGACACTGAAGCTTTCTTT
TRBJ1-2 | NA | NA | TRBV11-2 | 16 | CASSLFRGGLNYGYTF | TGTGCCAGCAGCTTATTTAGGGGCGGCCTTAACTATGGCTACACCTTC
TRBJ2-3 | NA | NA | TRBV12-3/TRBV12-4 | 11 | CASTQSYTQYF | TGTGCCAGCACCCAGTCGTATACGCAGTATTTT
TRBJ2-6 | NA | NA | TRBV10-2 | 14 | CASNTGSGANVLTF | TGCGCCAGCAACACAGGGTCTGGGGCCAACGTCCTGACTTTC
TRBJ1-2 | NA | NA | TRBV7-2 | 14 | CASSPPFTRVGYTF | TGTGCCAGCAGCCCCCCGTTTACCCGGGTAGGCTACACCTTC
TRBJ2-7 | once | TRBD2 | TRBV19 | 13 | CASARGGPYEQYF | TGTGCCAGCGCTCGGGGGGGTCCCTACGAGCAGTACTTC
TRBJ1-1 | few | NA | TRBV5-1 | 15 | CASSFINSGNTEAFF | TGCGCCAGCAGCTTTATAAATTCAGGGAACACTGAAGCTTTCTTT
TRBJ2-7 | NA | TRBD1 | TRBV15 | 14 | CATRGTGVSYEQYF | TGTGCCACCAGGGGGACAGGGGTCTCCTACGAGCAGTACTTC
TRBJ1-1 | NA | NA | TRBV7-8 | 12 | CASSFRDTEAFF | TGTGCCAGCAGCTTCAGGGACACTGAAGCTTTCTTT
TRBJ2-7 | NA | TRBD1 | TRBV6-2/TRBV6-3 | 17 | CASSYTLKTGDAYEQYF | TGTGCCAGCAGTTACACCCTGAAGACAGGGGACGCCTACGAGCAGTACTTC
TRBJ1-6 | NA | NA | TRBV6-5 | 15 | CASSPSGVGNSPLHF | TGTGCCAGCAGTCCGTCAGGGGTTGGGAATTCACCCCTCCACTTT
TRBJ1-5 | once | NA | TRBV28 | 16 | CASSLSTQGQDQPQHF | TGTGCCAGCAGTTTATCGACACAGGGTCAAGACCAGCCCCAGCATTTT
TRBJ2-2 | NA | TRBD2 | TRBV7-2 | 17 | CASSLGWGLTNTGELFF | TGTGCCAGCAGCTTAGGTTGGGGACTAACTAACACCGGGGAGCTGTTTTTT
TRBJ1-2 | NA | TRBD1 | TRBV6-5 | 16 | CASSYSAGTVLYGYTF | TGTGCCAGCAGTTACTCCGCGGGGACAGTACTCTATGGCTACACCTTC
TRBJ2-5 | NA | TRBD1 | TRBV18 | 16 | CASSPLGTGAQETQYF | TGTGCCAGCTCACCACTAGGGACAGGGGCCCAAGAGACCCAGTACTTC
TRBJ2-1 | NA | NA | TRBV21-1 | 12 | CASSKDGHEQFF | TGTGCCAGCAGCAAAGATGGGCACGAGCAGTTCTTC
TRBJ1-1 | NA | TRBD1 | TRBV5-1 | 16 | CASSLASGGLNTEAFF | TGCGCCAGCAGCTTGGCCTCAGGGGGCCTGAACACTGAAGCTTTCTTT
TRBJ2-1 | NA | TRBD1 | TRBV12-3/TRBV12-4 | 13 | CASSGDRVGEQFF | TGTGCCAGCAGTGGGGACAGGGTCGGGGAGCAGTTCTTC
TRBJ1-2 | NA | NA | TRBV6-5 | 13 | CASSSTAYYGYTF | TGTGCCAGCAGTTCGACAGCCTACTATGGCTACACCTTC
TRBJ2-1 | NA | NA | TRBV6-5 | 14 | CASKTGYSYNEQFF | TGTGCCAGCAAAACAGGCTACTCCTACAATGAGCAGTTCTTC
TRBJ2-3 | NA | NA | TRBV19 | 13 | CASSGGLTDTQYF | TGTGCCAGTAGTGGGGGACTCACAGATACGCAGTATTTT
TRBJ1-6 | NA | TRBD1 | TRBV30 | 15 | CAWRVGPAGGSPLHF | TGTGCCTGGAGAGTTGGTCCGGCAGGGGGGTCACCCCTCCACTTT
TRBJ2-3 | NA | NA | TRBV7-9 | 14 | CASSRLTSTDTQYF | TGTGCCAGCAGCCGACTAACTAGCACAGATACGCAGTATTTT
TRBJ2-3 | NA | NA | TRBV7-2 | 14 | CASSLIRELDTQYF | TGTGCCAGCAGCTTAATACGGGAGTTGGATACGCAGTATTTT
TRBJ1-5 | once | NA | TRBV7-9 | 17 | CASSSQAAGYSNQPQHF | TGTGCCAGCAGCTCTCAGGCCGCGGGGTATAGCAATCAGCCCCAGCATTTT
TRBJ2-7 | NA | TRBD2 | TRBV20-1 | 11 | CSASGLGEQYF | TGCAGTGCCAGCGGACTAGGCGAGCAGTACTTC
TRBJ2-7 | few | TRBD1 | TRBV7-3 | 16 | CASSSPPDRGRYEQYF | TGTGCCAGCAGCTCCCCCCCGGACAGGGGACGGTACGAGCAGTACTTC
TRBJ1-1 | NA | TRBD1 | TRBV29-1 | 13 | CSVDRGRFTEAFF | TGCAGCGTCGACAGGGGTAGGTTCACTGAAGCTTTCTTT
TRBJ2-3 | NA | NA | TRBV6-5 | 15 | CASKTGLGRTDTQYF | TGTGCCAGCAAGACAGGTTTAGGGCGGACAGATACGCAGTATTTT